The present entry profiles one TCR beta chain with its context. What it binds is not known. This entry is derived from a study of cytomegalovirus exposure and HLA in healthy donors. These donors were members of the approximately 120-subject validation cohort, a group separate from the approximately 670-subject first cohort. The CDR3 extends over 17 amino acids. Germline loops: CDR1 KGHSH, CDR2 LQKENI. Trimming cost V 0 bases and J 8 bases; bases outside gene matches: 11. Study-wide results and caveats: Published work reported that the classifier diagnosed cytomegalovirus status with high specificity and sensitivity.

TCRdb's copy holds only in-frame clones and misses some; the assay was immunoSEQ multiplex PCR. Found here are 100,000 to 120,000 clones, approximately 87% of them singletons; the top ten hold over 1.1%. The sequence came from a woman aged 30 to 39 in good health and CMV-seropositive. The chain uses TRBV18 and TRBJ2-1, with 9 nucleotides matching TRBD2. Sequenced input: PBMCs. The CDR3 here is CASSPPVNSGRFDEQFF. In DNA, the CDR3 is TGTGCCAGCTCACCACCGGTTAATAGCGGGAGATTCGATGAGCAGTTCTTC.